The TCR beta chain described here comes from a study of post-analysis software for immune sequencing data. Whole-study context: Relapsing-remitting, secondary progressive and progressive-relapsing multiple sclerosis were all included among the disease courses. Whole-study findings and limits: Patients with multiple sclerosis recorded significantly lower normalized Chao1 diversity than controls, the study found. TRBV5-6, TRBV5-1 and TRBV20-1 belonged to a set of about five TRBV segments that were more frequent in patients than controls.

This clonotype has ten or more counts. Its antigen is currently unknown. Presence of unique molecular identifiers characterized the TCR beta cDNA libraries. From the PCR reads, TCRdb called clonotypes with MiXCR, one entry per CDR3 protein. The table lists approximately 260,000 distinct CDR3 sequences, approximately 34% of them singletons. V lost 4 bases to trimming and J lost 3 bases, with 6 bases between them. The CDR3 is 12 residues long. This TCR was recovered from a girl between 10 and 17 years old with multiple sclerosis. Material for sequencing was blood. The chain couples TRBV12-3 or TRBV12-4 to TRBJ2-5; D gene ambiguous. Here the CDR3 reads CASSYREETQYF. The CDR3 bases are TGTGCCAGCAGTTACCGAGAAGAGACCCAGTACTTC.